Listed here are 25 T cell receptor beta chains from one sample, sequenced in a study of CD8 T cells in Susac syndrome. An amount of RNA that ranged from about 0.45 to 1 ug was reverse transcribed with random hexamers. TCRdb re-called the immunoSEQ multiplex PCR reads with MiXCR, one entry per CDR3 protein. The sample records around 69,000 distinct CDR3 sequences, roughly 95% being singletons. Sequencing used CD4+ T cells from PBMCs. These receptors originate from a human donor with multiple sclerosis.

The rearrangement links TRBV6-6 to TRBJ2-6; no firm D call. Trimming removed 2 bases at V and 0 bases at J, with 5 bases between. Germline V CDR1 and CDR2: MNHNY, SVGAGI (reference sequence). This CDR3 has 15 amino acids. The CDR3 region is CASSYESSGANVLTF. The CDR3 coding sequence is TGTGCCAGCAGTTACGAGAGCTCTGGGGCCAACGTCCTGACTTTC.

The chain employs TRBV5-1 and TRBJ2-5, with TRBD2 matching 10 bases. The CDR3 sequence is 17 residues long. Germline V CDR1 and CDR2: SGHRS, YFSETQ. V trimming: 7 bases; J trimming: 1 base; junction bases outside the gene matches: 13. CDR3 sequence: CASGETSGASSQETQYF. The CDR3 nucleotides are TGCGCCAGCGGAGAAACTAGCGGGGCTTCGAGCCAAGAGACCCAGTACTTC.

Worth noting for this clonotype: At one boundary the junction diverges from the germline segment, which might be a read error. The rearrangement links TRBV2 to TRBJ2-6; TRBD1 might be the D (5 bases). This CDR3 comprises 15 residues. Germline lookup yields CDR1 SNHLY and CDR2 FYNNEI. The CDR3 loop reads CASSGTFSGTNVLTF. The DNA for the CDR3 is TGTGCCAGCAGTGGGACATTCTCTGGGACCAACGTCCTGACTTTC.

The CDR3 loop reads CASSFTVYNEQFF. CDR3 coding DNA: TGTGCCAGCAGCTTCACAGTCTACAATGAGCAGTTCTTC. V and J are TRBV11-3 and TRBJ2-1; D unresolved. V lost 3 bases to trimming and J lost 3 bases, with 6 bases between them. Germline V gene sequence: CDR1 SGHNT, CDR2 YENEEA. This CDR3 has 13 amino acids.

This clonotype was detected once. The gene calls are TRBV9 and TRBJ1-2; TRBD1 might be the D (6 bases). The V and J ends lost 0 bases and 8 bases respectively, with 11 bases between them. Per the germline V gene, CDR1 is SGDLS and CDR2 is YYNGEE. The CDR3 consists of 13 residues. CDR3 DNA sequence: TGTGCCAGCAGCGTAGGACAGGCCCGGGGCTACACCTTC. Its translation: CASSVGQARGYTF.

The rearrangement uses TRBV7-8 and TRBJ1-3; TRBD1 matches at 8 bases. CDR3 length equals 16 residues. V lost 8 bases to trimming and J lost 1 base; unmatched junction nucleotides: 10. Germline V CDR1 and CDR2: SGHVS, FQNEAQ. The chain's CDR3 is CASGLGRGRSGNTIYF. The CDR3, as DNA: TGTGCCAGCGGCCTTGGCAGGGGGCGATCTGGAAACACCATATATTTT.

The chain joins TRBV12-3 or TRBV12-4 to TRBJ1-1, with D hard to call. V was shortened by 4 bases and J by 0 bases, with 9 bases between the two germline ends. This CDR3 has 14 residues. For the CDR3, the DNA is TGTGCCAGCAGTTCCAGGAGTTTGAACACTGAAGCTTTCTTT. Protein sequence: CASSSRSLNTEAFF.

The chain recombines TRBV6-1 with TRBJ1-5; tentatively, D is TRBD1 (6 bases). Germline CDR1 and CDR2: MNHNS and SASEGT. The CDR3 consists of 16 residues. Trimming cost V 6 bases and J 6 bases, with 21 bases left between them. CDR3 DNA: TGTGCCAGCAGCAGGGACGGAGGGGGAGCGGGTCAGCCCCAGCATTTT. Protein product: CASSRDGGGAGQPQHF.

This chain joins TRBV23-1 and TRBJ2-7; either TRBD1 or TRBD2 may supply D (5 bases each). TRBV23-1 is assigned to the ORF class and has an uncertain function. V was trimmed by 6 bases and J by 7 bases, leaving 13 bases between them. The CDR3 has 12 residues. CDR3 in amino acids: CASSRRDPEQYF. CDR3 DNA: TGCGCCAGCAGCCGCCGGGACCCGGAGCAGTACTTC.

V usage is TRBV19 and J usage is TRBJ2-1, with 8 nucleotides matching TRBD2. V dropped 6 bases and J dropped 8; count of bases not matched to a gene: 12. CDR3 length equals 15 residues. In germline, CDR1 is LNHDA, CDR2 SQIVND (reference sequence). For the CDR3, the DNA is TGTGCCAGTAGACAACTAGCGGAACCAAAGGATGAGCAGTTCTTC. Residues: CASRQLAEPKDEQFF. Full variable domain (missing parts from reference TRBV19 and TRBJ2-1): DGGITQSPKYLFRKEGQNVTLSCEQNLNHDAMYWYRQDPGQGLRLIYYSQIVNDFQKGDIAEGYSVSREKKESFPLTVTSAQKNPTAFYLCASRQLAEPKDEQFFGPGTRLTVL.

The CDR3 region is CASSFVFLSYNSPLHF. The CDR3 DNA is TGCGCCAGCAGCTTCGTGTTCCTCTCCTATAATTCACCCCTCCACTTT. This chain connects TRBV5-1 to TRBJ1-6; no definite D call. Germline V gene lookup returns CDR1 SGHRS and CDR2 YFSETQ. This CDR3 comprises 16 residues. V lost 2 bases, J lost 0 bases, and 9 bases lay in between.

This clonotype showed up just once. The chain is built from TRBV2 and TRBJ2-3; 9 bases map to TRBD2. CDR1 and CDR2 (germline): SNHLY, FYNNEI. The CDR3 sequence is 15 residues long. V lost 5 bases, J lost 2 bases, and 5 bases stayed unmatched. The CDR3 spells CASSLLAGFTDTQYF. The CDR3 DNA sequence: TGTGCCAGCAGTCTACTAGCGGGCTTCACAGATACGCAGTATTTT.

The CDR3 here is CASFLAGGSGNEQFF. The CDR3 nucleotides read TGTGCCAGCTTCTTAGCGGGGGGTTCTGGTAATGAGCAGTTCTTC. V and J are TRBV7-2 and TRBJ2-1, with 10 bases lining up with TRBD2. The CDR3 is 15 amino acids. Germline V gene sequence: CDR1 SGHTA, CDR2 FQGNSA. The V and J ends lost 8 bases and 7 bases, in that order; junction bases with no gene match: 11.

Here the CDR3 reads CASSSGDNNYGYTF. The DNA for the CDR3 is TGCGCCAGCAGTTCAGGTGATAATAACTATGGCTACACCTTC. The V gene is TRBV5-1, the J gene TRBJ1-2, with D unclear. The germline V gene has CDR1 SGHRS and CDR2 YFSETQ. This CDR3 spans 14 amino acids. The germline V and J ends were trimmed by 5 bases and 1 base, with 12 bases remaining between them.

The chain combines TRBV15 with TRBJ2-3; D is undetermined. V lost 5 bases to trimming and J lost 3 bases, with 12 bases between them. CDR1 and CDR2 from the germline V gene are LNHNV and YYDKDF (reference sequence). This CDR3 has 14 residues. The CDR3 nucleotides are TGTGCCACCAGCCGAGGAAGAACAACAGATACGCAGTATTTT. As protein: CATSRGRTTDTQYF.

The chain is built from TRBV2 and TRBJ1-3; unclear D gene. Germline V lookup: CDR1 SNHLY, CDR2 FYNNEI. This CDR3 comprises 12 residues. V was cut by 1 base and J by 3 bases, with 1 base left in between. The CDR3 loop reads CASSEVGNTIYF. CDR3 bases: TGTGCCAGCAGTGAAGTTGGAAACACCATATATTTT.

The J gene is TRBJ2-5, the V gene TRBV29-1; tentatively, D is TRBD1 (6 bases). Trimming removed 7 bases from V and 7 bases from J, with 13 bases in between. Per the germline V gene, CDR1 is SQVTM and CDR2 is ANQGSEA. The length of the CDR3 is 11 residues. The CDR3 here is CSARTEPTQYF. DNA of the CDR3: TGCAGCGCGAGGACAGAACCGACCCAGTACTTC.

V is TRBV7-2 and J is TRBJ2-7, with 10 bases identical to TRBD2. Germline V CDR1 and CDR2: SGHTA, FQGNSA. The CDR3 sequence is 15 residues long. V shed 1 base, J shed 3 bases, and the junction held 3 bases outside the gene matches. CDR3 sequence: CASSLVSGGNYEQYF. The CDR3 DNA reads TGTGCCAGCAGCTTAGTTAGCGGGGGGAACTACGAGCAGTACTTC.

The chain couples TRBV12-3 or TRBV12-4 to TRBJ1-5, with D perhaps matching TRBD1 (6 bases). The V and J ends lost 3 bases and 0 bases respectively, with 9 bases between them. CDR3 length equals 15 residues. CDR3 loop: CASSLGQPSNQPQHF. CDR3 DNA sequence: TGTGCCAGCAGTTTGGGACAACCTAGCAATCAGCCCCAGCATTTT.

This CDR3 reads CATSRDGGPGEKLFF. CDR3 coding DNA: TGTGCCACCAGCAGAGATGGGGGACCGGGCGAAAAACTGTTTTTT. J is TRBJ1-4 and V is TRBV15; perhaps TRBD1 as D (5 bases). V shed 0 bases and J shed 8 bases, with 13 bases lying between them. The CDR3 is 15 amino acids. Germline V gene sequence: CDR1 LNHNV, CDR2 YYDKDF (reference sequence).

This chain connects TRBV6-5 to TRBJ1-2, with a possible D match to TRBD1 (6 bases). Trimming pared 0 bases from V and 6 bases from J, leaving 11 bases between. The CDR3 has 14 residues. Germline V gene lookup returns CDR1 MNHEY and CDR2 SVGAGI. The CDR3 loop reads CASSYSGGADGYTF. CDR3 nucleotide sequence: TGTGCCAGCAGTTACTCCGGGGGGGCGGATGGCTACACCTTC.

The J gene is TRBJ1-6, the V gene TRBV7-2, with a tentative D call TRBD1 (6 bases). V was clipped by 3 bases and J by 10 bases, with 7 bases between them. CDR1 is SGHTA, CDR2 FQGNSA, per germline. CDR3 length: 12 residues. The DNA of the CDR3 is TGTGCCAGCAGCTTGGGGGCATCACCCCTCCACTTT. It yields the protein CASSLGASPLHF.

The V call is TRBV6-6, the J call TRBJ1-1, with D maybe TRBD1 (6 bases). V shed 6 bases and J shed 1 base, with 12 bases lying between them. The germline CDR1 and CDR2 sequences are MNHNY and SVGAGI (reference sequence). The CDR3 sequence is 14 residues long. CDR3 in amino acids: CASREGQKNTEAFF. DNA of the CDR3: TGTGCCAGCAGAGAAGGACAGAAGAACACTGAAGCTTTCTTT.

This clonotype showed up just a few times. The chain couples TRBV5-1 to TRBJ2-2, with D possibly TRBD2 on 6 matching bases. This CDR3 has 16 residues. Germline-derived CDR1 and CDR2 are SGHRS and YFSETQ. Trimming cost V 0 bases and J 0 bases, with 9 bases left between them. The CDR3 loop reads CASSLAGTPNTGELFF. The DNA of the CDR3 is TGCGCCAGCAGCTTGGCTGGGACTCCGAACACCGGGGAGCTGTTTTTT.

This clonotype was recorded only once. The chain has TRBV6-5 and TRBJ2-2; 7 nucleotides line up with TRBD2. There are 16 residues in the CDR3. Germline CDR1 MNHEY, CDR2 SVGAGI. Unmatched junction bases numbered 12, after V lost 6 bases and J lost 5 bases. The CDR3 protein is CASSNSRSGGTGELFF. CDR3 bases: TGTGCCAGCAGCAACTCCAGGTCGGGGGGAACCGGGGAGCTGTTTTTT.